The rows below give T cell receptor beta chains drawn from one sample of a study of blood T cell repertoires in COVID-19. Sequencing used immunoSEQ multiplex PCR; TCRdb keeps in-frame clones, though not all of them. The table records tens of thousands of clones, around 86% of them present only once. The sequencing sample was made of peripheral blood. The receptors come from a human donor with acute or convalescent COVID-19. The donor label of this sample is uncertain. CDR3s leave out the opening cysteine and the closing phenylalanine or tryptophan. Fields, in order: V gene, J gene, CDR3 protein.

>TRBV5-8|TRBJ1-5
ASSPGDAGNQPQH
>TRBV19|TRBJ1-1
ASSAGTGGSEAF
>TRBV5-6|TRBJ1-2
ASSLGTGPANYGYT
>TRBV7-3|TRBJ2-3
ASSSGLAGTDTQY
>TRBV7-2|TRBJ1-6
ASRGQENSPLH
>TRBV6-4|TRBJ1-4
ASRPTATNEKLF
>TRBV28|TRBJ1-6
ASSEVYNSPLH
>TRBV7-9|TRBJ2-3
ASSLSGRAQY
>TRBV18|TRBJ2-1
ASSPGGEWGNEQF
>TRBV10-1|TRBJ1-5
ASSESSANGGERGIRYQPQH
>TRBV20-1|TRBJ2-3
SASLLAGGRTQY
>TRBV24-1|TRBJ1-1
ATSIRGKAF
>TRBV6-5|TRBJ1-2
ASSLQGYGYT
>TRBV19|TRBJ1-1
ASSIEGTGDPGQNTEAF
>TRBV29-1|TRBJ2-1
SVERESGNEQF
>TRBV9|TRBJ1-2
ASSVWTGGAIYGYT
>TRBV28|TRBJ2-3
ASSFGLVGTDTQY
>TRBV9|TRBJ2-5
ASSVASGETQY
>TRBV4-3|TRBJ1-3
ASSQDAYQGYGNTIY
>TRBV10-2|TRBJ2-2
ASRVGSNTGELF
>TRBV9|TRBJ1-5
ASSPRGEAGNQPQH
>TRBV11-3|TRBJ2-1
ASSRPTSTEQF
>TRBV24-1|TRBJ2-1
ATSDPTTAPNEQF
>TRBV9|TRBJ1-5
ASSVGQGWNQPQH
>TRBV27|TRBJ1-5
ASRPTGGASNQPQH
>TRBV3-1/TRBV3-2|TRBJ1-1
ASSHLTGETEAF
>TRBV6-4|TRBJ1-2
ASRRSFLYYGYT
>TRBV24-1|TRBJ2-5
ATQGGGQETQY
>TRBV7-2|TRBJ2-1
ASSLDWLSYNEQF
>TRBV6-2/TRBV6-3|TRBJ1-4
ASSYPPGHGKGQLF
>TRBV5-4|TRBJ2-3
ASREGTSASTDTQY
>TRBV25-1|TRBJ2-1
ASKGLVSNEQF
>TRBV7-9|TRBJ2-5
ASSQQGYQETQY
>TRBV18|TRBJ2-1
ASSLRQGTVGNEQF
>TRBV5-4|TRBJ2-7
ASSRSGQTYEQY